This TCR beta chain was captured in a study of regulatory T cells. Study conclusions and caveats: In patients, unique TRB V-J pairs were restricted and V/J usage skewed, especially in Tregs. Hydrophobic residues at CDR3 positions 6 and 7 were enriched in conventional CD4+ T cells of CD3G-deficient patients.

CDR1 is MDHEN, CDR2 SYDVKM, per germline. V gave up 5 bases and J gave up 2 bases, with 25 bases separating them. The CDR3 loop spans 19 amino acids. Remarks on this clone: The antigen is not known.

A couple of CD3G-deficient patients had more severe autoimmunity; all had some. Patients aged 2 to 39 years had fewer naive and more memory CD4+ and CD8+ T cells. CD4+ T cells were divided by sorting: CD25-high CD127-low Tregs, CD25-low CD127-high conventional cells. The PCR used 52 TRBV and 13 TRBJ primers. The table came from immunoSEQ multiplex PCR; TCRdb's copy has only in-frame clones and leaves some out. The sample has almost 30,000 clones; around 92% are singletons. Sequences were obtained from conventional CD4+ T cells sorted from blood. The receptor's source is a person under 35 with CD3G deficiency. The chain has TRBV28 and TRBJ2-4; D possibly uses TRBD1 or TRBD2 (5 bases each). The CDR3 reads CASSLAHASLPGPKNIQYF. In DNA, the CDR3 is TGTGCCAGCAGTCTAGCCCACGCATCCCTTCCGGGACCCAAAAACATTCAGTACTTC.